The T cell receptor beta chain under discussion was sequenced for a study of T cell responses to AZD1222 COVID-19 vaccine. As for the study in general: The analysis combined second doses at about 4 or about 12 weeks. Notes on the study in general: Receipt of two AZD1222 doses was followed by a rise in Spike-specific TCR breadth and depth. Among spike-specific TCRs, nearly half reportedly target unmutated variant regions.

Concerning this clone itself: As yet, its antigen is unknown.

The CDR3 covers 11 residues. V dropped 0 bases and J dropped 7 bases, with 4 bases sitting between them. Per the germline V gene, CDR1 is SGHDN and CDR2 is FVKESK. Clones were read by immunoSEQ multiplex PCR, and TCRdb kept only the in-frame ones, dropping some. The sample records more than 75,000 clones, about nine tenths being singletons. This receptor was identified in an adult in good health. V usage is TRBV14 and J usage is TRBJ2-7; D ambiguous. The sample was peripheral blood, taken on day 0 of AZD1222 vaccination. CDR3 amino acids: CASSQDMEQYF. In DNA form, the CDR3 reads TGTGCCAGCAGCCAAGATATGGAGCAGTACTTC.